The source of this T cell receptor (beta chain) is a study of human T cells and chemical hapten exposure. Study-wide points: TCRs whose frequency exceeded 1 in 1000 remained the same following DPC sensitization.

This CDR3 has 16 residues. Trimming removed 2 bases from V and 0 bases from J, with 11 bases in between. Indicated time point: patch test 2, 6 weeks after DPC sensitization. The treatment denotes: therapeutic diphenylcyclopropenone sensitization with weekly scalp DPC. This clonotype was observed a handful of times. No antigen is known for it. TCRdb redid the calling of the RACE reads with MiXCR, one entry per CDR3 protein. The data contain under 450,000 distinct CDR3 sequences, around 6% of them seen just once; the ten biggest clones take up 5% to 6%. This receptor was obtained from a woman aged 18-29 years with alopecia areata. Some clones in this sample may be carry-over from other donors' samples. This material consisted of whole blood, taken in connection with sensitization to the hapten diphenylcyclopropenone (DPC). This chain joins TRBV12-3 or TRBV12-4 and TRBJ2-4, with unresolved D. As DNA, the CDR3 is TGTGCCAGCAGTTTATCCAGATCCTTAGCCAAAAACATTCAGTACTTC. As protein: CASSLSRSLAKNIQYF.